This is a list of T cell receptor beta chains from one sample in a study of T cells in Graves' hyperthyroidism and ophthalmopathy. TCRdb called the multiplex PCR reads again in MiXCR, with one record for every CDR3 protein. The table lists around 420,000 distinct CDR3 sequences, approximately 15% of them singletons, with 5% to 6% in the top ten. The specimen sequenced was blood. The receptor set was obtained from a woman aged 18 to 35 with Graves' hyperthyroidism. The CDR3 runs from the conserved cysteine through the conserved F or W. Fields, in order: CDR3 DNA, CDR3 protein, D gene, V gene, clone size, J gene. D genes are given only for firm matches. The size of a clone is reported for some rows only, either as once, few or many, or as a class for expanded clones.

CDR3 DNA: TGTGCCATCAGTGAGTTGGCTACTACGAACACTGAAGCTTTCTTT; CDR3 protein: CAISELATTNTEAFF; D gene: -; V gene: TRBV10-3; clone size: -; J gene: TRBJ1-1
CDR3 DNA: TGTGCCAGCAGTTACATATGGACGGATAACACCGGGGAGCTGTTTTTT; CDR3 protein: CASSYIWTDNTGELFF; D gene: -; V gene: TRBV6-2/TRBV6-3; clone size: -; J gene: TRBJ2-2
CDR3 DNA: TGTGCCTTGGGAGGAGGGGGCCATGAGCAGTTCTTC; CDR3 protein: CALGGGGHEQFF; D gene: -; V gene: TRBV7-8; clone size: many; J gene: TRBJ2-1
CDR3 DNA: TGTGCCAGCAGTCTGTCCCGCCCTAGCGGGGGCCCGTTTAAGTACTTC; CDR3 protein: CASSLSRPSGGPFKYF; D gene: TRBD2; V gene: TRBV28; clone size: -; J gene: TRBJ2-5
CDR3 DNA: TGTGCCAGCAGCGACAGGGGCCATCTGGCTTTCTTT; CDR3 protein: CASSDRGHLAFF; D gene: TRBD1; V gene: TRBV3-1; clone size: many; J gene: TRBJ1-1
CDR3 DNA: TGTGCCAGCAGCTCGGGGGGGGGGACTAGCGGGAGCTCCTACAATGAGCAGTTCTTC; CDR3 protein: CASSSGGGTSGSSYNEQFF; D gene: TRBD2; V gene: TRBV12-3/TRBV12-4; clone size: -; J gene: TRBJ2-1
CDR3 DNA: TGCGCCAGCAGCTTGGGGGGGACTAGCGGGAGTCACCAAGAGACCCAGTACTTC; CDR3 protein: CASSLGGTSGSHQETQYF; D gene: TRBD2; V gene: TRBV5-1; clone size: -; J gene: TRBJ2-5
CDR3 DNA: TGTGCCAGCAGTTTATCCGGGGGAGGGCCAGGAGATACGCAGTATTTT; CDR3 protein: CASSLSGGGPGDTQYF; D gene: TRBD2; V gene: TRBV28; clone size: many; J gene: TRBJ2-3
CDR3 DNA: TGTGCCAGTAGTATTTGGGCTGAAGCTTTCTTT; CDR3 protein: CASSIWAEAFF; D gene: -; V gene: TRBV19; clone size: -; J gene: TRBJ1-1
CDR3 DNA: TGCGCCAGCAGCTTGGTTCGCGGGTGGGGAGAGACCCAGTACTTC; CDR3 protein: CASSLVRGWGETQYF; D gene: -; V gene: TRBV5-1; clone size: -; J gene: TRBJ2-5
CDR3 DNA: TGTGCCTGGAGTGATTTAAACACCGGGACAGGGTACAAAAAACTGTTTTTT; CDR3 protein: CAWSDLNTGTGYKKLFF; D gene: TRBD1; V gene: TRBV30; clone size: -; J gene: TRBJ1-4
CDR3 DNA: TGTGCCAGCAGTTACGGCAGCCTAGGGTTCAATGAGCAGTTCTTC; CDR3 protein: CASSYGSLGFNEQFF; D gene: -; V gene: TRBV12-3/TRBV12-4; clone size: many; J gene: TRBJ2-1
CDR3 DNA: TGCAGTGCTAGCTTCAGGGGGTCAGGGCGTGAAAAACTGTTTTTT; CDR3 protein: CSASFRGSGREKLFF; D gene: TRBD1; V gene: TRBV20-1; clone size: -; J gene: TRBJ1-4
CDR3 DNA: TGTGCCACCAGCAGAGAACGGGCCAACACTGAAGCTTTCTTT; CDR3 protein: CATSRERANTEAFF; D gene: -; V gene: TRBV15; clone size: many; J gene: TRBJ1-1
CDR3 DNA: TGTGCCAGCAGCTACCCCGGCACAGGGGGCTCAGATACGCAGTATTTT; CDR3 protein: CASSYPGTGGSDTQYF; D gene: TRBD1; V gene: TRBV5-5; clone size: few; J gene: TRBJ2-3
CDR3 DNA: TGCAGCGTGGGGGGGGCGGAGAACACCGGGGAGCTGTTTTTT; CDR3 protein: CSVGGAENTGELFF; D gene: -; V gene: TRBV29-1; clone size: many; J gene: TRBJ2-2
CDR3 DNA: TGCAGTTCTCGAGCGGGAGTGAGTGAGACCCAGTACTTC; CDR3 protein: CSSRAGVSETQYF; D gene: TRBD2; V gene: TRBV20-1; clone size: -; J gene: TRBJ2-5
CDR3 DNA: TGCAGTGCTACCAGCCCTGTGGATGAGCAGTACTTC; CDR3 protein: CSATSPVDEQYF; D gene: -; V gene: TRBV20-1; clone size: many; J gene: TRBJ2-7
CDR3 DNA: TGCAGTGCTAGAGGACTAGCGGGAGCCCCCCACGAGCAGTACTTC; CDR3 protein: CSARGLAGAPHEQYF; D gene: TRBD2; V gene: TRBV20-1; clone size: many; J gene: TRBJ2-7
CDR3 DNA: TGTGCCAGCAGCCATGGAGGGGGCGCTTATGAAAAACTGTTTTTT; CDR3 protein: CASSHGGGAYEKLFF; D gene: TRBD1; V gene: TRBV13; clone size: many; J gene: TRBJ1-4
CDR3 DNA: TGTGCCAGCAGCCGACAGGGATCCTTGACAGATACGCAGTATTTT; CDR3 protein: CASSRQGSLTDTQYF; D gene: TRBD1; V gene: TRBV5-5; clone size: many; J gene: TRBJ2-3
CDR3 DNA: TGTGCCAGCAGCCTTATAGCGGGAGGGACCGGGGAGCTGTTTTTT; CDR3 protein: CASSLIAGGTGELFF; D gene: TRBD2; V gene: TRBV7-9; clone size: -; J gene: TRBJ2-2
CDR3 DNA: TGTGCCAGCAGCCGCCAGGGGGCTGGGGGTGAAAAACTGTTTTTT; CDR3 protein: CASSRQGAGGEKLFF; D gene: TRBD1; V gene: TRBV11-1; clone size: -; J gene: TRBJ1-4
CDR3 DNA: TGTGCCAGTACCTGGTGGGAGGCGGGGACCGGGGAGCTGTTTTTT; CDR3 protein: CASTWWEAGTGELFF; D gene: -; V gene: TRBV19; clone size: -; J gene: TRBJ2-2